The rows below give T cell receptor beta chains drawn from one sample of a study of T cells in Graves' hyperthyroidism and ophthalmopathy. TCRdb reanalysed the multiplex PCR reads using MiXCR and keeps one entry per CDR3 protein. The sample yields about 290,000 distinct CDR3 sequences, over 15% seen once. The material sequenced was blood. All receptors derive from a woman in her sixties with Graves' ophthalmopathy. Each CDR3 is given with its conserved first and last residue. The D gene is left open where the match is weak. The size field is filled for only some rows; it gives once, few, many or a size class.

v_call	d_call	clone_size	j_call	cdr3_nt	cdr3_aa
TRBV13	NA	many	TRBJ2-2	TGTGCCAGCAGCTTATCCGCGATAGACGGGGAGCTGTTTTTT	CASSLSAIDGELFF
TRBV7-9	NA	NA	TRBJ1-5	TGTGCCAGCAGCTTGAGGGGTTTAGACGAACCCCAGCATTTT	CASSLRGLDEPQHF
TRBV6-1	NA	few	TRBJ2-2	TGTGCCAGCATCCCCGAACCATCCGGGGAGCTGTTTTTT	CASIPEPSGELFF
TRBV6-2/TRBV6-3	NA	once	TRBJ2-3	TGTGCCAGCAAAGATGTGGGAGACCTGGATACGCAGTATTTT	CASKDVGDLDTQYF
TRBV10-3	TRBD1	many	TRBJ1-2	TGTGCCATCAGTGACGGGACAGGGTCGGACTATGGCTACACCTTC	CAISDGTGSDYGYTF
TRBV7-9	NA	many	TRBJ2-2	TGTGCCAGCAGTCCTTCTGGGTGGTACACCGGGGAGCTGTTTTTT	CASSPSGWYTGELFF
TRBV5-6	NA	NA	TRBJ2-5	TGTGCCAGCAGCTTGGTGCCCTTCCAAGAGACCCAGTACTTC	CASSLVPFQETQYF
TRBV18	TRBD1	many	TRBJ1-4	TGTGCCAGCTCACTTGACAGGGCGGCTAATGAAAAACTGTTTTTT	CASSLDRAANEKLFF
TRBV10-3	NA	many	TRBJ1-1	TGTGCCATGAAGGCCCAAACCGAGTCTATAGCTTTCTTT	CAMKAQTESIAFF
TRBV9	TRBD1	few	TRBJ2-1	TGTGCCAGCAGCGACTCAGACAGGGTATACAATGAGCAGTTCTTC	CASSDSDRVYNEQFF
TRBV5-1	NA	NA	TRBJ2-2	TGCGCCACCTTCCCGGGTCCCCCGGGCACCGGGGAGCTGTTTTTT	CATFPGPPGTGELFF
TRBV29-1	NA	few	TRBJ2-7	TGCAGCGTTACAGCCGAAAATTACTACGAGCAGTACTTC	CSVTAENYYEQYF
TRBV30	TRBD2	many	TRBJ2-2	TGTGCCTGGGACCCATCGGCGGGAGCCAGCACCGGGGAGCTGTTTTTT	CAWDPSAGASTGELFF
TRBV4-2	NA	NA	TRBJ2-1	TGTGCCAGCAGCCAAGATGCAGGGCACAATGAGCAGTTCTTC	CASSQDAGHNEQFF
TRBV6-1	TRBD1	NA	TRBJ2-3	TGTGCCAGCAACAACCGGGACAGGGGCTCAGATACGCAGTATTTT	CASNNRDRGSDTQYF
TRBV5-1	NA	NA	TRBJ2-7	TGCGCCAGCAGCGACCTCGGACAGACCTACGAGCAGTACTTC	CASSDLGQTYEQYF
TRBV18	NA	many	TRBJ2-4	TGTGCCAGCCCCTTGTGGGACATTCAGTACTTC	CASPLWDIQYF
TRBV12-3/TRBV12-4	TRBD2	many	TRBJ2-1	TGTGCCAGCAGTTTACTGGGGGGGACGGGAGCCCCGGGGCAGTTCTTC	CASSLLGGTGAPGQFF
TRBV27	TRBD1	few	TRBJ1-5	TGTGCCAGCAGTACACAACAGGGGGCCTTTCAGCCCCAGCATTTT	CASSTQQGAFQPQHF
TRBV12-3/TRBV12-4	NA	many	TRBJ1-5	TGTGCCAGCAGTACAGAAGGGACCCAGCCCCAGCATTTT	CASSTEGTQPQHF
TRBV19	NA	NA	TRBJ2-2	TGTGCATCTACCGGACCGAACACCGGGGAGCTGTTTTTT	CASTGPNTGELFF
TRBV12-3/TRBV12-4	TRBD1	many	TRBJ2-7	TGTGCCAGCAGTTTAGGACAGGGGGACTACGAGCAGTACTTC	CASSLGQGDYEQYF
TRBV6-2/TRBV6-3	TRBD1	many	TRBJ2-7	TGTGCCAGCAGCCAGACAGGGGCTCCCTACGAGCAGTACTTC	CASSQTGAPYEQYF
TRBV6-2/TRBV6-3	TRBD2	NA	TRBJ2-2	TGTGCCAGCAGGACACCCCGAGGGGCTAGCGGATTTACCGGGGAGCTGTTTTTT	CASRTPRGASGFTGELFF
TRBV7-2	NA	many	TRBJ2-5	TGTGCCAGCAGCGTAGGGGGTGTTCAAGAGACCCAGTACTTC	CASSVGGVQETQYF
TRBV29-1	NA	many	TRBJ1-1	TGCAGCGTTGCCCGGGCATCAGCAGCGGGGGCTTTCTTT	CSVARASAAGAFF
TRBV10-3	TRBD1	NA	TRBJ2-1	TGTGCCATAAGAGGGACAGACTCCTACAATGAGCAGTTCTTC	CAIRGTDSYNEQFF
TRBV6-1	TRBD1	NA	TRBJ1-1	TGTGCCGGCAGTGAAACTACAGGGGGCTACACTGAAGCTTTCTTT	CAGSETTGGYTEAFF
TRBV27	NA	many	TRBJ1-2	TGTGCCAGCAGTTTATCTCTGACGGGGAACTATGGCTACACCTTC	CASSLSLTGNYGYTF
TRBV7-2	TRBD2	NA	TRBJ2-5	TGTGCCAGCAGCCAGGGGGGGGCGGGGGGGCTGGCGTGGGAGACCCAGTACTTC	CASSQGGAGGLAWETQYF
TRBV29-1	TRBD1	NA	TRBJ2-7	TGCAGCGTTACAACAGGGGGAATTGGCTACGAGCAGTACTTC	CSVTTGGIGYEQYF
TRBV5-1	NA	NA	TRBJ2-3	TGCGCCAGCAGCTTAGGAGCGGCGAACACAGATACGCAGTATTTT	CASSLGAANTDTQYF
TRBV5-1	NA	NA	TRBJ2-5	TGCGCCAGCAGCTTCGAAGGGGCCCAAGAGACCCAGTACTTC	CASSFEGAQETQYF
TRBV20-1	TRBD1	many	TRBJ2-3	TGCAGTGCTAGGGGAGGACAGGGAGGCGCAGATACGCAGTATTTT	CSARGGQGGADTQYF
TRBV27	NA	NA	TRBJ1-2	TGTGCCAGCAGGGGAGACAGGACGAGTTATGGCTACACCTTC	CASRGDRTSYGYTF
TRBV20-1	NA	many	TRBJ1-6	TGCAGTGCTAGAGAGTACATTGCGGATTCACCCCTCCACTTT	CSAREYIADSPLHF
TRBV30	TRBD2	NA	TRBJ2-1	TGTGCCTGGAGTGTCGGGAGGGTAAGGGAGCAGTTCTTC	CAWSVGRVREQFF
TRBV18	NA	many	TRBJ1-1	TGTGCCAGCTCACCACAAACGTCCACTGAAGCTTTCTTT	CASSPQTSTEAFF
TRBV11-2	NA	many	TRBJ1-1	TGTGCCAGCAGCTTAGCACTGAACACTGAAGCTTTCTTT	CASSLALNTEAFF
TRBV30	NA	many	TRBJ2-7	TGTGCCTGGAGGGGCCTAAACTACGAGCAGTACTTC	CAWRGLNYEQYF
TRBV7-9	NA	NA	TRBJ2-1	TGTGCCAGCATCCTAATTACCTTGGGGCCTAAGAATGAGCAGTTCTTC	CASILITLGPKNEQFF
TRBV7-2	NA	few	TRBJ1-2	TGTGCCAGCAGCGCCGCAGGGTCAGGAGGCTACACCTTC	CASSAAGSGGYTF
TRBV12-3/TRBV12-4	NA	many	TRBJ2-2	TGTGCCAGCAGTCCTGGGGCCCTTCCCGGGGAGCTGTTTTTT	CASSPGALPGELFF
TRBV12-3/TRBV12-4	NA	many	TRBJ1-4	TGTGCCAGCAGTCACCGGGACATTGAAAAACTGTTTTTT	CASSHRDIEKLFF